This T cell receptor (beta chain) is from a study of early T cells in non-severe SARS-CoV-2 infection (dated by TCRdb to the early 2020s). Regarding the study in general: Because TCR sequencing relied on bulk RNA taken from unsorted whole blood, pairing of alpha and beta chains was not possible. Study-wide conclusions, independent of this receptor: Matching against VDJdb was skewed toward anti-spike CD8 responses, likely underestimated virus-specific expansions, and missed private and CD4 specificities.

A case-control design nested within a healthcare worker cohort in London, UK, was used, with weekly nasopharyngeal swab PCR tests and blood sampling performed. Healthcare workers were recruited during the week of the UK lockdown, between 23 and 31 March 2020, and followed weekly for up to about 15 weeks. V loses 3 bases at its end and J loses 6 bases; junction bases beyond the gene matches: 8. In the germline V gene, CDR1 corresponds to KGHSH and CDR2 to LQKENI. From the cysteine through the phenylalanine, the CDR3 covers 15 amino acids. This entry keeps only the CDR3 DNA: 45 bases, framed from base 1. Receptors were amplified or captured by 5' RACE. Sequencing used a NextSeq 500. The TCR library protocol attached unique molecular identifiers to individual cDNA molecules to correct for sequencing error and PCR bias. Sequencing covered both TCR alpha and beta chains, and within each sample the abundances of alpha and beta sequences were tightly co-correlated. In the paper's pipeline: Decombinator V4 was used to annotate TCR sequences for V gene, J gene and CDR3. TCRs were defined as expanded if a significant change between any two time points was detected under a Poisson model with p below 0.0001. TCR abundances were normalised to the total number of TCRs sequenced in each sample and reported as counts per million. MAIT TCRs were defined by TRAV1-2 paired with TRAJ12, TRAJ20 or TRAJ33, and iNKT TCRs by TRAV10 paired with TRAJ18. VDJdb, accessed 1 November 2021, was searched for CMV, EBV and SARS-CoV-2 annotated TCRs, excluding TCRs annotated for multiple antigens. TCRdb handled the public reads itself, with Q25 trimming in fastp and clone calling in MiXCR, and kept productive beta chains. Every distinct CDR3 protein forms one entry, paired with its most common genes and DNA. These V and J calls rely on TCRdb rather than the paper's analysis. This sample is represented by 100,000 to 140,000 distinct CDR3 sequences; 11% of them were singletons. Together, the top ten hold roughly 7.1% of the sample.

There are a few counts of this clonotype. The specificity of this receptor is unknown. No base quality values were provided; no much bigger clone lies one nucleotide off. The TCR was taken from an adult who was a healthcare worker with PCR-confirmed SARS-CoV-2 infection or an uninfected control (not recorded which). The sequenced material came from whole blood. The chain is assembled from TRBV18 and TRBJ2-1, and 7 bases in between align with TRBD1. CDR3 reads: CASSPGRAGGNEQFF. In nucleotides, the sequence is TGTGCCAGCTCACCGGGTCGGGCAGGGGGCAATGAGCAGTTCTTC.